What follows are 20 T cell receptor beta chains derived from one specimen sequenced in a study of post-analysis software for immune sequencing data. Study-wide results and caveats: In patients, about 5 TRBV segments were more frequent than in controls, with TRBV5-6, TRBV5-1 and TRBV20-1 among them.

Researchers reported that TCR beta cDNA libraries carried unique molecular identifiers. TCRdb recomputed calls from the PCR reads with MiXCR, one row per CDR3 protein. The sample carries over 250,000 distinct CDR3 sequences, 36% recorded once. These receptors have no known antigen. The specimen sequenced was blood. Receptors originate from a girl aged 5 to 17 with multiple sclerosis.

This clonotype has a handful of counts. This rearrangement joins TRBV29-1 to TRBJ1-3; 7 bases line up with TRBD1. The CDR3 has 15 amino acids. CDR1 and CDR2 from the germline V gene are SQVTM and ANQGSEA. Unmatched junction bases numbered 6, after V lost 4 bases and J lost 0 bases. CDR3 loop: CSVGYRGPSGNTIYF. In DNA form, the CDR3 reads TGCAGCGTTGGATACAGGGGACCCTCTGGAAACACCATATATTTT.

There are many counts of this clonotype. CDR3 DNA sequence: TGCAGTGCTCCCCCTCCCTGGAGTGGACAGTTCTTC. This translates into CSAPPPWSGQFF. The J gene is TRBJ2-1, the V gene TRBV20-1; D remains ambiguous. Trimming removed 5 bases at V and 13 bases at J, with 18 bases between. CDR1 and CDR2 from the germline V gene are DFQATT and SNEGSKA (reference sequence). This CDR3 contains 12 residues.

This clonotype has at least ten counts. The chain has TRBV7-2 and TRBJ2-5; 9 positions match TRBD2. The CDR3 runs 16 residues. The V segment lost 1 base and the J segment 4 bases; nucleotides outside the gene matches: 7. Germline CDR1 reads SGHTA; CDR2 reads FQGNSA. CDR3 protein: CASSLVPSGARETQYF. As DNA, the CDR3 is TGTGCCAGCAGCTTAGTCCCTAGCGGGGCACGAGAGACCCAGTACTTC. The whole variable domain, filled in from reference TRBV7-2 and TRBJ2-5, reads GAGVSQSPSNKVTEKGKDVELRCDPISGHTALYWYRQSLGQGLEFLIYFQGNSAPDKSGLPSDRFSAERTGGSVSTLTIQRTQQEDSAVYLCASSLVPSGARETQYFGPGTRLLVL.

Comment on this clonotype: A much larger clone lies a single base off, so this may be a read error. This chain uses TRBV7-2 with TRBJ2-7; D is possibly TRBD1 or TRBD2 (6 bases each). This CDR3 has 14 residues. Germline V gives CDR1 SGHTA, CDR2 FQGNSA. V was pared by 4 bases and J by 2 bases, with 12 bases between. Here the CDR3 reads CASSWSGAAYEQYF. For the CDR3, the DNA is TGTGCCAGCAGCTGGTCGGGGGCTGCCTACGAGCAGTACTTC.

V is TRBV19 and J is TRBJ2-7, with D perhaps TRBD2 (5 bases). CDR1 and CDR2 from the germline V gene are LNHDA and SQIVND (reference sequence). The CDR3 sequence is 15 residues long. V gave up 5 bases and J gave up 0 bases, with 14 bases separating them. The CDR3 nucleotides are TGTGCCAGTAGTTTACCCGGGAAGTCCTCCTACGAGCAGTACTTC. It is translated as CASSLPGKSSYEQYF. The full variable domain, in which reference TRBV19 and TRBJ2-7 provide the parts outside the CDR3, is DGGITQSPKYLFRKEGQNVTLSCEQNLNHDAMYWYRQDPGQGLRLIYYSQIVNDFQKGDIAEGYSVSREKKESFPLTVTSAQKNPTAFYLCASSLPGKSSYEQYFGPGTRLTVT.

This clonotype showed up just a few times. The chain has TRBV6-5 and TRBJ2-1; D perhaps matches TRBD1 (7 bases). Gene TRBJ2-7 matches the end of the DNA better, so the J call may be wrong. The CDR3 contains 15 residues. CDR1 and CDR2 (germline): MNHEY, SVGAGI. The CDR3 DNA reads as TGTGCCAGCGGAGGGACCGGGACAGTCTACAATGAGCAGTACTTC. Protein product: CASGGTGTVYNEQYF.

The gene calls are TRBV5-1 and TRBJ1-5; D is unclear. The CDR3 is made up of 15 amino acids. Trimming cost V 4 bases and J 0 bases, with 11 bases left between them. The V gene's germline CDR1 is SGHRS and CDR2 YFSETQ. In nucleotides, the CDR3 is TGCGCCAGCAGCCCCGGCGGGATTAGCAATCAGCCCCAGCATTTT. As protein: CASSPGGISNQPQHF.

This clonotype was recorded at least ten times. This chain connects TRBV7-2 to TRBJ2-7; no firm D call. Germline assignment: CDR1 SGHTA and CDR2 FQGNSA. CDR3 length: 13 amino acids. Trimming shortened V by 2 bases and J by 6 bases, and 11 bases separated the two germline ends. DNA for the CDR3: TGTGCCAGCAGCTTAAACTTGCGACGCGAGCAGTACTTC. It translates to CASSLNLRREQYF.

The J gene is TRBJ1-5, the V gene TRBV30, with D maybe TRBD1 (5 bases). CDR1 is GTSNPN, CDR2 SVGIG, per germline (reference sequence). V lost 3 bases and J 0 bases, leaving 12 bases between the germline ends. The CDR3 spans 15 residues. The CDR3, as DNA: TGTGCCTGGAGCGCAGGGCCCCATAGCAATCAGCCCCAGCATTTT. This translates into CAWSAGPHSNQPQHF.

In the case of this clonotype: Compared with germline, one end of the junction differs, possibly owing to a read error. The chain couples TRBV6-1 to TRBJ2-2; D could derive from TRBD1 or TRBD2 (5 bases each). This CDR3 is 14 amino acids long. Per germline, CDR1 MNHNS and CDR2 SASEGT. The chain's CDR3 is CASSERTPPGERFF. The CDR3 DNA sequence: TGTGCCAGCAGTGAACGGACACCACCCGGGGAGCGGTTTTTT.

This chain uses TRBV3-1 with TRBJ2-5; D is unresolved. The DNA end is a closer match to TRBJ2-7, so the J assignment may be wrong. Germline V gene lookup returns CDR1 LGHDT and CDR2 YNNKEL (reference sequence). This CDR3 has 13 residues. As DNA, the CDR3 is TGTGCCAGCAGCCGATTCCAGTATTACGAGCAGTACTTC. This sequence encodes CASSRFQYYEQYF.

This clonotype has more than one count but fewer than ten. A junction boundary mismatches the germline segment, possibly from a read error. The rearrangement joins TRBV6-2 or TRBV6-3 to TRBJ2-5; D call uncertain. The CDR3 length is 11 residues. Germline assignment: CDR1 MNHEY and CDR2 SVGEGT. The CDR3 sequence: CAGSSKETQYF. The CDR3 bases are TGTGCCGGCAGCTCAAAAGAGACCCAGTACTTC.

The sample holds many counts of this clonotype. The chain employs TRBV24-1 and TRBJ2-1; 7 bases fit TRBD2. The V gene's germline CDR1 is KGHDR and CDR2 SFDVKD. The CDR3 loop spans 12 amino acids. The V and J ends lost 3 bases and 14 bases, in that order; junction bases with no gene match: 6. DNA of the CDR3: TGTGCCACCAGTGATCCTGGGGGGGGTGAGTTCTTC. Protein: CATSDPGGGEFF.

The V call is TRBV28, the J call TRBJ1-2; 9 bases are shared with TRBD1. This CDR3 is 15 amino acids long. V gave up 7 bases and J gave up 2 bases; unmatched junction bases: 8. Per germline, CDR1 MDHEN and CDR2 SYDVKM. The CDR3 DNA sequence: TGTGCCAGCACCTCCTGGACAGGGGTGAACTATGGCTACACCTTC. As protein: CASTSWTGVNYGYTF.

Many counts were recorded for this clonotype. The gene calls are TRBV5-1 and TRBJ2-1; 11 positions agree with TRBD2. In germline, CDR1 is SGHRS, CDR2 YFSETQ. V lost 6 bases to trimming and J lost 6 bases; unmatched junction nucleotides: 11. The CDR3 is 16 amino acids. The CDR3 bases are TGCGCCAGCACCGGGGCCGGGACTAGCGGCCGCAATGAGCAGTTCTTC. As protein: CASTGAGTSGRNEQFF. The entire variable domain, with the rest obtained from reference TRBV5-1 and TRBJ2-1, is as follows: KAGVTQTPRYLIKTRGQQVTLSCSPISGHRSVSWYQQTPGQGLQFLFEYFSETQRNKGNFPGRFSGRQFSNSRSEMNVSTLELGDSALYLCASTGAGTSGRNEQFFGPGTRLTVL.

This clonotype was counted a few times. Being one base from a much bigger clone, this may be a read error. The chain carries TRBV6-4 and TRBJ2-2; D tentatively fits TRBD1 or TRBD2 (5 bases each). The CDR3 sequence is 13 residues long. Germline V gene data show CDR1 as MRHNA and CDR2 as SNTAGT. CDR3 sequence: CASSDRGTGERFF. The CDR3, as DNA: TGTGCCAGCAGTGACAGGGGCACCGGGGAGCGGTTTTTT.

This clonotype was counted a single time. The V gene is TRBV29-1, the J gene TRBJ2-1, with D possibly TRBD2 on 6 matching bases. Germline CDR1 is SQVTM and CDR2 is ANQGSEA. The CDR3 runs to 12 residues. V was shortened by 3 bases and J by 7 bases, with 10 bases between the two germline ends. CDR3 region: CSVEGGGNEQFF. The CDR3 DNA reads as TGCAGCGTTGAGGGAGGAGGTAATGAGCAGTTCTTC.

The chain combines TRBV7-9 with TRBJ2-3; 11 bases are shared with TRBD2. Trimming removed 5 bases from V and 2 bases from J; junction bases left unmatched: 9. This CDR3 has 17 amino acids. Germline-derived CDR1 and CDR2 are SEHNR and FQNEAQ (reference sequence). For the CDR3, the DNA is TGTGCCAGCAGCCAAGGGGGACTAGCGGAGACCACAGATACGCAGTATTTT. Its translation: CASSQGGLAETTDTQYF.

The chain joins TRBV5-1 to TRBJ2-1; 8 bases are shared with TRBD2. CDR3 length: 16 residues. The germline V gene encodes CDR1 SGHRS and CDR2 YFSETQ. Trimming cost V 4 bases and J 2 bases; bases outside gene matches: 8. CDR3 DNA sequence: TGCGCCAGCAGCCTAAGCGGGGGTGCTACCTACAATGAGCAGTTCTTC. Translated, it gives CASSLSGGATYNEQFF.

CDR3 loop: CASSGGQGAYYGYTF. The CDR3 region has the DNA TGTGCCAGCAGTGGGGGGCAGGGGGCCTACTATGGCTACACCTTC. The gene calls are TRBV28 and TRBJ1-2; 8 bases fit TRBD1. This CDR3 comprises 15 residues. J was trimmed by 3 bases and V by 5 bases; bases with no gene match: 8. Germline loops: CDR1 MDHEN, CDR2 SYDVKM.